The sequence of this T cell receptor (beta chain) was determined in a study of immune cell composition in non-small cell lung cancer. Study-level findings and limits: Lung adenocarcinomas had lower top 10 clone scores and clonality than squamous tumours.

About this clone itself: The antigen remains undetermined.

Assay: immunoSEQ multiplex PCR; the TCRdb copy retains only in-frame clones and omits some. The profile shows thousands of clones, over 70% of them singletons. Trimming removed 7 bases at V and 6 bases at J, with 34 bases between. Looked up from germline, CDR1 is LNHDA and CDR2 is SQIVND (reference sequence). CDR3 size: 20 residues. The TCR originated in a human donor with non-small cell lung cancer. V gene TRBV19 combines with J gene TRBJ2-1; weak D call: TRBD2 (6 bases). What was sequenced was lung tumor tissue. The CDR3 reads CASTLHSGGIGTYQINEQFF. CDR3 DNA sequence: TGTGCCAGTACTCTCCACAGCGGCGGGATAGGTACCTATCAAATCAATGAGCAGTTCTTC.